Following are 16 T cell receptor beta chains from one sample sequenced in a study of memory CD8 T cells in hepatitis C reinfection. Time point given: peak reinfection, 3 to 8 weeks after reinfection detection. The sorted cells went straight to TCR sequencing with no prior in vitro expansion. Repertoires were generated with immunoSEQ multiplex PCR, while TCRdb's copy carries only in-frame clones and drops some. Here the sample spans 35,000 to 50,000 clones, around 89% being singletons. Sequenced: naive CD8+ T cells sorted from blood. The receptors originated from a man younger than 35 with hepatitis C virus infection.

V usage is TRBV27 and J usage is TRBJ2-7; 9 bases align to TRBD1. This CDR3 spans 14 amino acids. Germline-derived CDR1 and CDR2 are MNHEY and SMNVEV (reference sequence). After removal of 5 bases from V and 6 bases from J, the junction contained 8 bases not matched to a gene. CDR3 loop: CASSLSGTGLEQYF. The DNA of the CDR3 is TGTGCCAGCAGTCTCTCCGGGACAGGGCTCGAGCAGTACTTC.

CDR3: CASSVGTSGNNYNEQFF. For the CDR3, the DNA is TGCGCCAGCAGCGTTGGGACTAGCGGGAATAACTACAATGAGCAGTTCTTC. The rearrangement joins TRBV5-1 to TRBJ2-1, with 13 bases aligning to TRBD2. Germline V gene data show CDR1 as SGHRS and CDR2 as YFSETQ. This CDR3 contains 17 residues. Losses at the gene ends were 4 bases for V and 3 bases for J; bases not matched to a gene: 7. Using reference TRBV5-1 and TRBJ2-1 for the parts outside the CDR3, the full variable domain is KAGVTQTPRYLIKTRGQQVTLSCSPISGHRSVSWYQQTPGQGLQFLFEYFSETQRNKGNFPGRFSGRQFSNSRSEMNVSTLELGDSALYLCASSVGTSGNNYNEQFFGPGTRLTVL.

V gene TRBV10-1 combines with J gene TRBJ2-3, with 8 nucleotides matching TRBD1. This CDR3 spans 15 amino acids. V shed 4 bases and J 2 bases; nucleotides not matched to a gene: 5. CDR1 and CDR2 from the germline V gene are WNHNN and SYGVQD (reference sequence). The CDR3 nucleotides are TGCGCCAGCAGTGCGACAGGGGCTTCCACAGATACGCAGTATTTT. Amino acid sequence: CASSATGASTDTQYF.

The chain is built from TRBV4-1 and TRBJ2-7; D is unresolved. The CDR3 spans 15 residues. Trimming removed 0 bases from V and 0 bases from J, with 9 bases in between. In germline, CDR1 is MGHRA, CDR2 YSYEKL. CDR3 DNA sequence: TGCGCCAGCAGCCAAGATCCGGGTTTCTCCTACGAGCAGTACTTC. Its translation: CASSQDPGFSYEQYF.

The CDR3 spells CASSLDRVEEKLFF. The CDR3 bases are TGTGCCAGCAGCTTGGACAGGGTGGAGGAAAAACTGTTTTTT. The V and J genes are TRBV5-4 and TRBJ1-4, with D perhaps TRBD1 (6 bases). This CDR3 has 14 amino acids. V was clipped by 0 bases and J by 8 bases, with 11 bases between them. In germline, CDR1 is SGHNT, CDR2 YYREEE (reference sequence).

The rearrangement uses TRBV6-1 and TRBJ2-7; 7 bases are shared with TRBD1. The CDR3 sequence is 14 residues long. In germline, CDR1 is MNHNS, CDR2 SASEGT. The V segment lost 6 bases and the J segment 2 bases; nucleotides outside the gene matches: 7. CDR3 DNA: TGTGCCAGCAGGGACAGGTCCTTCCCCTACGAGCAGTACGTC. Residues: CASRDRSFPYEQYV.

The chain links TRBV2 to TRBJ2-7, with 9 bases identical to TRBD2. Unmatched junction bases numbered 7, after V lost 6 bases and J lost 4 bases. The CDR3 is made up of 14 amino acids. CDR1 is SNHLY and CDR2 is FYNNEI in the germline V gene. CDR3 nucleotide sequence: TGTGCCAGCAGGACCGGGACTAGCACATACGAGCAGTACTTC. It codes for CASRTGTSTYEQYF.

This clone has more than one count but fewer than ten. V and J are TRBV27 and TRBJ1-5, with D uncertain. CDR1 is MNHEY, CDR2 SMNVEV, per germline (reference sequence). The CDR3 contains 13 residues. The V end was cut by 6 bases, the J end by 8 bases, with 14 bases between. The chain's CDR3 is CASSHGGTEPQHF. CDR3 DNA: TGTGCCAGCAGCCATGGAGGTACAGAGCCCCAGCATTTT.

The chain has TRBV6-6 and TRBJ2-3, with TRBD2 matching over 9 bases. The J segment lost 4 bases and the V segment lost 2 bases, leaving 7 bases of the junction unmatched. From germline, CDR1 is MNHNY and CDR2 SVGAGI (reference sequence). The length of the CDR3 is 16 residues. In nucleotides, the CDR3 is TGTGCCAGCAGTTACGGGCTAGCGGGGTCGGCAGATACGCAGTATTTT. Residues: CASSYGLAGSADTQYF.

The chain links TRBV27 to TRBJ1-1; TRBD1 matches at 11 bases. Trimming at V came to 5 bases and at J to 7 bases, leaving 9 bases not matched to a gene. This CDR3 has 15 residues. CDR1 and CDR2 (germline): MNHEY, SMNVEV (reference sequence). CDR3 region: CASSPRTGGVIEAFF. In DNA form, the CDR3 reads TGTGCCAGCAGTCCGCGGACAGGGGGCGTGATTGAAGCTTTCTTT.

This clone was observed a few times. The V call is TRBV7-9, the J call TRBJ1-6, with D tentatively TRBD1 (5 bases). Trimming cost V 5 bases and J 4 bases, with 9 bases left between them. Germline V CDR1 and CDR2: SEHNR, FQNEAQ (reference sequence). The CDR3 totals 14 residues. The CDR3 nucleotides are TGTGCCAGCAGCCGAACAGGTTATAATTCACCCCTCCACTTT. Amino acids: CASSRTGYNSPLHF.

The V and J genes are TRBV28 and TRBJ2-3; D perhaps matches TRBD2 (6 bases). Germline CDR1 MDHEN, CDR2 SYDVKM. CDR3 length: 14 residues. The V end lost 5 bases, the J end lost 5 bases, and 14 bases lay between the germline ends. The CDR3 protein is CASSPLTGVDTQYF. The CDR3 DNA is TGTGCCAGCAGTCCCCTCACGGGGGTAGATACGCAGTATTTT.

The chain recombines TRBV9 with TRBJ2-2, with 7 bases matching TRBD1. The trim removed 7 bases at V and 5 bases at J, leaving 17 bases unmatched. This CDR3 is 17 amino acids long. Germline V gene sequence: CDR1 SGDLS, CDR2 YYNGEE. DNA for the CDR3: TGTGCCAGCGGACCACCCCCATACAGGGGTGTGACCGGGGAGCTGTTTTTT. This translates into CASGPPPYRGVTGELFF.

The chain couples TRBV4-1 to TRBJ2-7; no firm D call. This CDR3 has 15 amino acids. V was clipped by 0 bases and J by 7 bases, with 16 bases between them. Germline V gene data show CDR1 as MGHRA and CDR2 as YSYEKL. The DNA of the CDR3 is TGCGCCAGCAGCCAAGATGTAGGTCGGATGAGGGAGCAGTACTTC. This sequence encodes CASSQDVGRMREQYF.

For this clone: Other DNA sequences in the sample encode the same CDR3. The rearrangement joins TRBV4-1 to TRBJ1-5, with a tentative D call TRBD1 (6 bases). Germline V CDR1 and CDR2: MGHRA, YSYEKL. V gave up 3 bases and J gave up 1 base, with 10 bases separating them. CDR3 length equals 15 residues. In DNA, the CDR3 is TGCGCCAGCAGCCAGGATCAGGGGAGCAATCAGCCCCAGCATTTT. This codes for CASSQDQGSNQPQHF.

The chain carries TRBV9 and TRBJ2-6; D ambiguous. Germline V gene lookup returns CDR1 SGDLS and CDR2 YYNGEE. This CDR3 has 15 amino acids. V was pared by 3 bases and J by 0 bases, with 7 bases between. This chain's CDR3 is CASSAYISGANVLTF. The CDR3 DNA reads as TGTGCCAGCAGCGCATACATCTCTGGGGCCAACGTCCTGACTTTC.